The clone carrying this TCR beta chain was detected only a few times. Its antigen is as yet unknown. TCRdb re-analysed the RACE reads in MiXCR, keeping a single row per CDR3 protein. In the table there are more than 110,000 distinct CDR3 sequences, about an eighth of which are singletons. This CDR3 contains 17 residues. The germline V gene has CDR1 MDHEN and CDR2 SYDVKM. V lost 3 bases to trimming and J lost 7 bases; unmatched junction nucleotides: 11. These data are taken from a study of human T cells and chemical hapten exposure. Study overall: Patches with 0.01% DPC went on the upper back, and the tests were read at 6 days. The study's findings and limits: Significantly more large CDR3 similarity clusters arose among expanded TCRs than among controls. There was no change with DPC sensitization in TCRs above 1 in 1000 frequency. PT1 expanded TCR numbers tracked positively with patch test score.

Regarding time point: patch test 2, 6 weeks after DPC sensitization. Specified treatment: therapeutic diphenylcyclopropenone sensitization with weekly scalp DPC. Sample: whole blood, taken in connection with sensitization to the hapten diphenylcyclopropenone (DPC). The TCR sequence derives from a woman aged 50 to 60 with alopecia areata. Some clones in this sample may be carry-over from other donors' samples. This rearrangement joins TRBV28 to TRBJ2-1, with 11 positions matching TRBD2. CDR3 nucleotide sequence: TGTGCCAGCAGTTTGGGGCTGGGTAGCGGGAGGGGGAATGAGCAGTTCTTC. It codes for CASSLGLGSGRGNEQFF.